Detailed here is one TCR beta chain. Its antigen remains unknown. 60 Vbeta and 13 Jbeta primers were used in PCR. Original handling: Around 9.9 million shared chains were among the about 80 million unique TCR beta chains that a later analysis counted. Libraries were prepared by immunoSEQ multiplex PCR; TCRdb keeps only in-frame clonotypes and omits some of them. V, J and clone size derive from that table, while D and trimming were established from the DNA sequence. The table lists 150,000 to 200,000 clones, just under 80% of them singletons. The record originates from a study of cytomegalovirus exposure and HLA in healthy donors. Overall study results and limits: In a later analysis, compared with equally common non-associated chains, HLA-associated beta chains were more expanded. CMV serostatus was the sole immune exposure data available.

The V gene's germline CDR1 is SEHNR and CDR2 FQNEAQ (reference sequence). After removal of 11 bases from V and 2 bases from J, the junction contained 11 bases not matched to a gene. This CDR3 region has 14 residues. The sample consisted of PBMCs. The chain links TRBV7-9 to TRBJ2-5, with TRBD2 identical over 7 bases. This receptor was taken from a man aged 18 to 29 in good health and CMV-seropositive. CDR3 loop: CAHPAGDDQETQYF. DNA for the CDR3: TGTGCCCACCCTGCGGGGGACGATCAAGAGACCCAGTACTTC.